These T cell receptor beta chains were read from a single sample in a study of T-cell memory formation after mild COVID-19. Each CDR3 protein is one row after TCRdb ran MiXCR on the 5' RACE reads. The sample records some 340,000 distinct CDR3 sequences, approximately 12% being singletons. The sample consisted of PBMCs or a T cell subset sorted from them (not recorded which). The receptor set was obtained from a man between 18 and 35 years old who had mild COVID-19 (a few samples of this study predate the infection). Cell type and time point are not known. CDR3s include the opening cysteine and the closing phenylalanine or tryptophan. A D gene is named only where the DNA matches it firmly. Where a row states a size, it is once, few, many or the class of an expanded clone; other rows omit it.

j_call d_call clone_size v_call cdr3_nt cdr3_aa
TRBJ1-5 TRBD1 few TRBV7-2 TGTGCCAGCAGCGTGACAGGGACGAGCAATCAGCCCCAGCATTTT CASSVTGTSNQPQHF
TRBJ2-2 . . TRBV11-2 TGTGCCAGCAGGAAAATACGTCGGCAGGGGAACACCGGGGAGCTGTTTTTT CASRKIRRQGNTGELFF
TRBJ2-7 . . TRBV19 TGTGCCAGTACCCCCTTCGGACAGCCCTACGAGCAGTACTTC CASTPFGQPYEQYF
TRBJ2-1 . many TRBV15 TGTGCCACCAGCAGCCAGGGACGCAATGAGCAGTTCTTC CATSSQGRNEQFF
TRBJ1-2 . few TRBV5-1 TGCGCCAGCAGCCGAGACAGCTCAGCCTCCATCTATGGCTACACCTTC CASSRDSSASIYGYTF
TRBJ2-7 TRBD2 many TRBV29-1 TGCAGCGTTCAAGCGGGGGCGGACGAGCAGTACTTC CSVQAGADEQYF
TRBJ1-5 TRBD1 few TRBV27 TGTGCCAGCAGTCCTGCTGCCAGGGGGCCCGAGGATAGCAATCAGCCCCAGCATTTT CASSPAARGPEDSNQPQHF
TRBJ2-3 TRBD2 . TRBV3-1 TGTGCCAGCGTGGGAGCGGGGGCCCTCGATACGCAGTATTTT CASVGAGALDTQYF
TRBJ1-2 TRBD1 . TRBV7-2 TGTGCCAGCAGCCTCCGGGACAGGGGTGGCTACACCTTC CASSLRDRGGYTF
TRBJ1-5 . few TRBV20-1 TGCAGTGCTCCGGGACTCACAAACGGACAGCCCCAGCATTTT CSAPGLTNGQPQHF
TRBJ2-1 . . TRBV12-3/TRBV12-4 TGTGCCATAGGGGGATCCTACAATGAGCAGTTCTTC CAIGGSYNEQFF
TRBJ1-5 . . TRBV7-9 TGTGCCAGCAGCCCCCTTGGGAGCAATCAGCCCCAGCATTTT CASSPLGSNQPQHF
TRBJ2-5 TRBD1 . TRBV12-3/TRBV12-4 TGTGCCAGCAGTCCACGGACAGGGGAAATGCGAGAGACCCAGTACTTC CASSPRTGEMRETQYF
TRBJ1-4 . many TRBV10-3 TGTGCCATCAGCGCGGGGACGGGAGAAAAACTGTTTTTT CAISAGTGEKLFF
TRBJ2-3 . . TRBV28 TGTGCCAGCAGTTTACATATGGGGGCGAGCACAGATACGCAGTATTTT CASSLHMGASTDTQYF
TRBJ1-5 . . TRBV15 TGTGCCACCAGCAGGTCGGAAATCCGAAATCAGCCCCAGCATTTT CATSRSEIRNQPQHF
TRBJ1-6 . . TRBV4-3 TGCGCCAGCAGCCAGAAACCTGGGGGGTCCTCCTATAATTCACCCCTCCACTTT CASSQKPGGSSYNSPLHF
TRBJ1-1 . few TRBV29-1 TGCAGCGCGAAGGGGATGGGGAACACTGAAGCTTTCTTT CSAKGMGNTEAFF
TRBJ2-5 TRBD2 . TRBV7-8 TGTGCCAGTCTGGAAAGCGGGGGGGCTTTAGAGACCCAGTACTTC CASLESGGALETQYF
TRBJ1-1 . few TRBV6-1 TGTGCCAGCAGTGCGCCTGAAGCTTTCTTT CASSAPEAFF
TRBJ2-1 . many TRBV9 TGTGCCAGCAGCCCGGGGGAGGGGGCTCTCTACAATGAGCAGTTCTTC CASSPGEGALYNEQFF
TRBJ2-2 . . TRBV5-1 TGCGCCAGCAGCTTGGTGACACAGAACAACGTGGAGCTGTTTTTT CASSLVTQNNVELFF
TRBJ2-1 TRBD2 many TRBV7-3 TGTGCCAGCAGCAAACTAGCGGGGGCTTACAATGAGCAGTTCTTC CASSKLAGAYNEQFF
TRBJ2-5 . . TRBV28 TGTGCCAGTCAGGGGTACCAAGAGACCCAGTACTTC CASQGYQETQYF
TRBJ2-1 . . TRBV18 TGTGCCAGCTCACCACGAGAGGGTCGGAATGAGCAGTTCTTC CASSPREGRNEQFF
TRBJ2-3 . . TRBV20-1 TGCAGTGGGCCTAGCACAGATACGCAGTATTTT CSGPSTDTQYF
TRBJ2-3 . few TRBV6-1 TGTGCCAGCAGTGCCCTAGCCGCCGGGCGCGCAGATACGCAGTATTTT CASSALAAGRADTQYF
TRBJ1-2 . few TRBV7-2 TGTGCCAGCAGCTTTATCCACTTCGAATATGGCTACACCTTC CASSFIHFEYGYTF
TRBJ2-3 TRBD2 . TRBV9 TGTGCCAGCAGCGGCGGACTAGCGGGGGGCCTAGATACGCAGTATTTT CASSGGLAGGLDTQYF
TRBJ2-3 . few TRBV20-1 TGCAGTGCCATAGCCATAGTGCCAGATACGCAGTATTTT CSAIAIVPDTQYF
TRBJ2-5 TRBD1 few TRBV29-1 TGCAGCGTTTCGGGACAGGCGGAAGAGACCCAGTACTTC CSVSGQAEETQYF
TRBJ1-6 . few TRBV18 TGTGCCAGCTCACCATCCGGGGAGCCAACTTCACCCCTCCACTTT CASSPSGEPTSPLHF
TRBJ1-5 . . TRBV11-2 TGTGCCAGCAGTTTGGGGCAGATCAATCAGCCCCAGCATTTT CASSLGQINQPQHF
TRBJ1-6 . . TRBV28 TGTGCCAGCAGTTTCAGTGTTACTTCACCCCTCCACTTT CASSFSVTSPLHF
TRBJ2-1 . . TRBV5-1 TGCGCCAGCAGCGGCGGGACCGCACAGGGTGAGCAGTTCTTC CASSGGTAQGEQFF
TRBJ2-3 TRBD2 . TRBV4-1 TGCGCCAGCAGCCAAGAAAGCGGGGGGCTTGACACAGATACGCAGTATTTT CASSQESGGLDTDTQYF
TRBJ2-2 TRBD1 . TRBV6-2/TRBV6-3 TGTGCCAGCAGTTCACCCACCTTTGGCCAGGGGGCCACCGGGGAGCTGTTTTTT CASSSPTFGQGATGELFF
TRBJ2-1 . . TRBV6-2/TRBV6-3 TGTGCCAGCAGGAAAGTCTACAATGAGCAGTTCTTC CASRKVYNEQFF
TRBJ1-2 TRBD1 many TRBV12-3/TRBV12-4 TGTGCCAGCAGTTTGGACAGGGACGAGGGCTACACCTTC CASSLDRDEGYTF
TRBJ2-6 . few TRBV15 TGTGCCACCAGCAGAGGGTCCAGCTCTGGGGCCAACGTCCTGACTTTC CATSRGSSSGANVLTF
TRBJ2-3 . few TRBV11-2 TGTGCCAGCAGCCATCTCGAGTGGCGGGGGCCTCTTACAGATACGCAGTATTTT CASSHLEWRGPLTDTQYF
TRBJ1-1 . . TRBV6-1 TGTGCCAGCAGCCGCGGACCGTCGAACACTGAAGCTTTCTTT CASSRGPSNTEAFF
TRBJ2-5 TRBD2 . TRBV6-5 TGTGCGAGTAGGACTAGCGGGGGGGCGGCCCAAGAGACCCAGTACTTC CASRTSGGAAQETQYF
TRBJ1-4 . few TRBV5-5 TGTGCCAGCAGCTTGTCCTTCGGGTCTGGTAATGAAAAACTGTTTTTT CASSLSFGSGNEKLFF
TRBJ1-1 . few TRBV7-2 TGTGCCAGCAGCGAAGAACAGGGCCCGTTGAACACTGAAGCTTTCTTT CASSEEQGPLNTEAFF
TRBJ2-1 . . TRBV19 TGTGCCAGTAGTCGCCAGGAAAACAATGAGCAGTTCTTC CASSRQENNEQFF
TRBJ2-1 . few TRBV5-1 TGCGCCAGCAGCTTGTACGGTTTAGGGTCCTACAATGAGCAGTTCTTC CASSLYGLGSYNEQFF
TRBJ2-1 TRBD1 . TRBV7-3 TGTGCCAGCAGCTCCCCGGGACAGGGATCGAATGAGCAGTTCTTC CASSSPGQGSNEQFF
TRBJ2-3 . . TRBV4-1 TGCGCCAGCAGCCCCACTTCAGCCCTGGTTATAACAGATACGCAGTATTTT CASSPTSALVITDTQYF
TRBJ2-1 . few TRBV20-1 TGCAGTGCTAGAGATTTTAGCTACAATGAGCAGTTCTTC CSARDFSYNEQFF